This T cell receptor beta chain was sequenced for a study of T cells in Graves' hyperthyroidism and ophthalmopathy. General study results and limits: Ophthalmopathy, as predicted by the model, came a median around 6 months after the prediction. Within blood appeared most thyroid clonotypes that had expanded above 0.001.

This CDR3 comprises 14 residues. V was clipped by 5 bases and J by 4 bases; unmatched bases: 8. Germline loops: CDR1 DFQATT, CDR2 SNEGSKA (reference sequence). Regions amplified from RNA transcripts were the TCR beta CDR3 regions. First-round RT-PCR of the TCR CDR3 relied on the HTBI primer set. TCRdb called the multiplex PCR reads again in MiXCR, with one record for every CDR3 protein. Of about 560,000 distinct CDR3 sequences detected, roughly 17% appear once; the ten largest clones hold around 18%. PBMCs were derived from roughly 10 ml fresh peripheral blood. About this clonotype: Its target is unknown.

The chain joins TRBV20-1 to TRBJ2-5; 9 nucleotides match TRBD2. The clonotype comes from a woman aged 18-35 years with Graves' hyperthyroidism. Sequencing was carried out using blood. The CDR3 sequence: CSALSGRGGETQYF. CDR3 bases: TGCAGTGCTCTTAGCGGGAGAGGGGGAGAGACCCAGTACTTC.